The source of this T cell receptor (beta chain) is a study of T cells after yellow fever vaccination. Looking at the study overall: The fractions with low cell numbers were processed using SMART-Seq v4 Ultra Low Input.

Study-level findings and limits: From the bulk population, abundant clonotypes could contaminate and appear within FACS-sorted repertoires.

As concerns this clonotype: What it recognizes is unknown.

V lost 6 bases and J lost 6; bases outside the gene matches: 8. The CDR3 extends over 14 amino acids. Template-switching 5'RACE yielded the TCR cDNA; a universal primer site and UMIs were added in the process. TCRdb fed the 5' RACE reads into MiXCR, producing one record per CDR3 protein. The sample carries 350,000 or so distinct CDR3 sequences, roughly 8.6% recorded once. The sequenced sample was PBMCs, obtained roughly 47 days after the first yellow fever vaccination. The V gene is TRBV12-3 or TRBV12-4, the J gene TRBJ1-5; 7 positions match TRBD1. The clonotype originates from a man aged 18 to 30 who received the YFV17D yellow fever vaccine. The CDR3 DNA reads TGTGCCAGCAGCCTTGACAGGGCGAGTCAGCCCCAGCATTTT. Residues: CASSLDRASQPQHF.